Listed here are 8 T cell receptor beta chains from one sample, sequenced in a study of blood T cell repertoires in COVID-19. The repertoire was sequenced with immunoSEQ multiplex PCR; TCRdb's copy has only in-frame clones and lacks some. The table records under 80,000 clones, around 86% of them present only once. What was sequenced was peripheral blood. The receptor set was obtained from a man between 65 and 85 years old with active COVID-19.

V is TRBV3-1 (or the pseudogene TRBV3-2) and J is TRBJ2-7, with 10 bases that match TRBD2. The CDR3 consists of 16 residues. Germline-derived CDR1 and CDR2 are LGHDT and YNNKEL (reference sequence). V gave up 1 base and J gave up 4 bases; unmatched junction bases: 7. Here the CDR3 reads CASSQALAGVGYEQYF. Written as DNA, the CDR3 is TGTGCCAGCAGCCAAGCCCTAGCGGGAGTTGGGTACGAGCAGTACTTC.

The genes are TRBV9 and TRBJ2-5; TRBD2 is a possible D gene (6 bases). Trimming cost V 3 bases and J 7 bases, with 13 bases left between them. Germline lookup yields CDR1 SGDLS and CDR2 YYNGEE. This CDR3 has 13 amino acids. The CDR3 here is CASSGLNGGTQYF. For the CDR3, the DNA is TGTGCCAGCAGCGGACTCAACGGGGGGACCCAGTACTTC.

The gene calls are TRBV27 and TRBJ2-3; 10 bases agree with TRBD2. Germline CDR1 is MNHEY and CDR2 is SMNVEV (reference sequence). The CDR3 covers 15 residues. Germline trimming cut 5 bases from V and 8 bases from J; bases unmatched to any gene: 10. In nucleotides, the CDR3 is TGTGCCAGCAGTCCCTCGCGAGCGGGAGGGGCTACGCAGTATTTT. Its protein is CASSPSRAGGATQYF.

V is TRBV10-3 and J is TRBJ2-7, with 14 positions matching TRBD2. CDR3 length: 17 amino acids. V lost 3 bases, J lost 3 bases, and 7 bases stayed unmatched. Germline V CDR1 and CDR2: ENHRY, SYGVKD. This chain's CDR3 is CAISDWGTSGGNYEQYF. The CDR3 bases are TGTGCCATCAGTGATTGGGGGACTAGCGGGGGCAACTACGAGCAGTACTTC.

The rearrangement joins TRBV7-2 to TRBJ2-2; tentatively, D is TRBD1 (5 bases). CDR1 and CDR2 from the germline V gene are SGHTA and FQGNSA. Trimming removed 3 bases at V and 3 bases at J, with 8 bases between. The CDR3 is 14 amino acids. The CDR3 bases are TGTGCCAGCAGCTTGGACACCTACACCGGGGAGCTGTTTTTT. This gives the protein CASSLDTYTGELFF.

V usage is TRBV14 and J usage is TRBJ2-7; D perhaps matches TRBD2 (5 bases). The CDR3 loop spans 15 amino acids. Trimming left V 0 bases short and J 3 bases short, with 12 bases between. Germline V gene sequence: CDR1 SGHDN, CDR2 FVKESK. CDR3 loop: CASSQDFGVNYEQYF. Here the CDR3 DNA reads TGTGCCAGCAGCCAAGATTTCGGGGTGAACTACGAGCAGTACTTC.

The rearrangement uses TRBV19 and TRBJ2-5; weak D call: TRBD1 (5 bases). The germline V gene encodes CDR1 LNHDA and CDR2 SQIVND (reference sequence). V dropped 8 bases and J dropped 7 bases, with 11 bases sitting between them. This CDR3 comprises 11 residues. The CDR3 loop reads CASVQGGTQYF. Written as DNA, the CDR3 is TGTGCCAGTGTGCAGGGCGGGACCCAGTACTTC.

The rearrangement joins TRBV15 to TRBJ2-2; the match to TRBD2 covers 7 bases. CDR3 size: 14 residues. The germline CDR1 and CDR2 sequences are LNHNV and YYDKDF (reference sequence). Losses at the gene ends were 3 bases for V and 6 bases for J; bases not matched to a gene: 4. DNA of the CDR3: TGTGCCACCAGCAGGGGGCTAGCGGCCGGGGAGCTGTTTTTT. It encodes CATSRGLAAGELFF.